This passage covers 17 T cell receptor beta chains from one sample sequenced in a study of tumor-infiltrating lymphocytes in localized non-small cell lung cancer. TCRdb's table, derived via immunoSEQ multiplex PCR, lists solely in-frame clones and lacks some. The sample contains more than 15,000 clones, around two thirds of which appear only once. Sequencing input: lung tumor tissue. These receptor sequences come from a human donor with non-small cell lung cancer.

The CDR3 DNA is TGTGCCAGCAGCGCCGGGGTCCGTTCGACGGAAGAGACCCAGTACTTC. It encodes CASSAGVRSTEETQYF. The J gene is TRBJ2-5, the V gene TRBV7-9; possibly TRBD2 for D (5 bases). Germline CDR1 is SEHNR and CDR2 is FQNEAQ (reference sequence). There are 16 residues in the CDR3. V lost 5 bases to trimming and J lost 3 bases, with 19 bases between them.

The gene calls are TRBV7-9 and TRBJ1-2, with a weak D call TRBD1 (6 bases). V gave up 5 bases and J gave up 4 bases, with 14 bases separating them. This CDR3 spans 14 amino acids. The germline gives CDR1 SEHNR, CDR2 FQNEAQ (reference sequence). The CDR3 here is CASSLAQGLYGYTF. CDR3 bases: TGTGCCAGCAGCCTTGCGCAGGGGCTCTATGGCTACACCTTC. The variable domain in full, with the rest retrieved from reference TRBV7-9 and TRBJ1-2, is DTGVSQNPRHKITKRGQNVTFRCDPISEHNRLYWYRQTLGQGPEFLTYFQNEAQLEKSRLLSDRFSAERPKGSFSTLEIQRTEQGDSAMYLCASSLAQGLYGYTFGSGTRLTVV.

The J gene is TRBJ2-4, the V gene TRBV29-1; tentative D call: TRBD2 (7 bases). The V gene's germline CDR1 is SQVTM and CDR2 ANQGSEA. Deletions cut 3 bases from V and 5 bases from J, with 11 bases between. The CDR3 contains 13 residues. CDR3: CSVDGGAENIQYF. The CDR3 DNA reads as TGCAGCGTTGATGGGGGGGCGGAAAACATTCAGTACTTC.

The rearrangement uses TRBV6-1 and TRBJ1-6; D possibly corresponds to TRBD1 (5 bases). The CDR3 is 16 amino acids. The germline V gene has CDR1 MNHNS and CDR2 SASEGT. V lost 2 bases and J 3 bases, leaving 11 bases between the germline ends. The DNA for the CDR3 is TGTGCCAGCAGTGAACAGGGAAGTCTCTATAATTCACCCCTCCACTTT. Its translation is CASSEQGSLYNSPLHF.

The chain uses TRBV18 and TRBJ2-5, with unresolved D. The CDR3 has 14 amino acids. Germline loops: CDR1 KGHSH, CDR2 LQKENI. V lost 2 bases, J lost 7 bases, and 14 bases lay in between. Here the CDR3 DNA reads TGTGCCAGCTCACCAGGAGATCGTGGAGCGACCCAGTACTTC. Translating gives CASSPGDRGATQYF.

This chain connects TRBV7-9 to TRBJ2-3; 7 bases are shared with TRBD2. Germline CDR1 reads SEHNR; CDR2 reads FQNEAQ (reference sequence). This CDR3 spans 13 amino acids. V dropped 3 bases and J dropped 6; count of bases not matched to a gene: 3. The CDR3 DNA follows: TGTGCCAGCAGCTTTGGGGGGGTGGATACGCAGTATTTT. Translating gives CASSFGGVDTQYF.

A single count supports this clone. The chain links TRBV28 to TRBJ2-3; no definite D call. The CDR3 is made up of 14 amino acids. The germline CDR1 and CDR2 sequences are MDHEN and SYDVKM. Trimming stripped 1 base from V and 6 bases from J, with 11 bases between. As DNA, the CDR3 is TGTGCCAGCAGTTTATCTGGAGTCAGGGATACGCAGTATTTT. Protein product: CASSLSGVRDTQYF.

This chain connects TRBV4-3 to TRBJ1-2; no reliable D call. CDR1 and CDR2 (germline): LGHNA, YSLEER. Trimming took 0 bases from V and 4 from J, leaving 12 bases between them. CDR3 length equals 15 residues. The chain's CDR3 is CASSQDSRARYGYTF. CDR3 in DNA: TGCGCCAGCAGCCAAGATAGTAGGGCCCGCTATGGCTACACCTTC.

The CDR3 bases are TGTGCCAGCAGCTTAGATCGTCAAGATACGCAGTATTTT. Its protein product is CASSLDRQDTQYF. The gene calls are TRBV11-2 and TRBJ2-3; no clear D gene. Germline assignment: CDR1 SGHAT and CDR2 FQNNGV. The germline V and J ends were trimmed by 0 bases and 5 bases, with 6 bases remaining between them. This CDR3 is built from 13 residues.

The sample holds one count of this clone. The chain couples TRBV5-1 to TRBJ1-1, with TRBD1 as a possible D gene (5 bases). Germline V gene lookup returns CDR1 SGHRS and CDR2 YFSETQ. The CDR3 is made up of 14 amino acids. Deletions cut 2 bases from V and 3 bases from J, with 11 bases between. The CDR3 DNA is TGCGCCAGCAGCTTCCAAGCGGGGGACACTGAAGCTTTCTTT. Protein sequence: CASSFQAGDTEAFF. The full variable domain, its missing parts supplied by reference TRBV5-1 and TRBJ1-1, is KAGVTQTPRYLIKTRGQQVTLSCSPISGHRSVSWYQQTPGQGLQFLFEYFSETQRNKGNFPGRFSGRQFSNSRSEMNVSTLELGDSALYLCASSFQAGDTEAFFGQGTRLTVV.

This CDR3 is CASSQTSGRGYEQFF. The CDR3 coding sequence is TGTGCCAGCAGTCAGACTAGCGGGAGGGGATATGAGCAGTTCTTC. The V gene is TRBV6-5, the J gene TRBJ2-1; TRBD2 agrees at 14 bases. The junction had 5 bases not matched to a gene; V was cut back by 5 bases and J by 8 bases. The CDR3 covers 15 residues. The germline V gene encodes CDR1 MNHEY and CDR2 SVGAGI.

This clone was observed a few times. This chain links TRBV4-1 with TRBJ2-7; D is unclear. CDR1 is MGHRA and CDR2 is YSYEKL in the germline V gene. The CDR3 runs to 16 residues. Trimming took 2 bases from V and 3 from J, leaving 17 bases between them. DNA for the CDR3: TGCGCCAGCAGCCAACACATGACCCAAGAGAGCTACGAGCAGTACTTC. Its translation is CASSQHMTQESYEQYF.

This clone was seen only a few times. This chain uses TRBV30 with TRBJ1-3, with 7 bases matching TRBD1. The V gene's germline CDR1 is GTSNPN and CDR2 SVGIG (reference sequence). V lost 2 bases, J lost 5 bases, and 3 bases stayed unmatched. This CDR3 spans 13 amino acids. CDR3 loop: CAWSSGQRNTIYF. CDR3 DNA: TGTGCCTGGAGTTCGGGACAGAGAAACACCATATATTTT.

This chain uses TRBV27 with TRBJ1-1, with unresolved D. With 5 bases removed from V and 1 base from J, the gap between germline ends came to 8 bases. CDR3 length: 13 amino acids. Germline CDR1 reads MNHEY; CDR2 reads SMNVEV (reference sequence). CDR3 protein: CASSNTGNTEAFF. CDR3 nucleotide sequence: TGTGCCAGCAGTAATACGGGGAACACTGAAGCTTTCTTT.

The CDR3 region has the DNA TGTGCCAGCGGAATTGTAGACAGGGCCACTGAAGCTTTCTTT. Protein: CASGIVDRATEAFF. The rearrangement uses TRBV5-4 and TRBJ1-1; TRBD1 matches 7 bases. This CDR3 has 14 amino acids. The germline V gene encodes CDR1 SGHNT and CDR2 YYREEE (reference sequence). Trimming at V came to 7 bases and at J to 4 bases, leaving 10 bases not matched to a gene.

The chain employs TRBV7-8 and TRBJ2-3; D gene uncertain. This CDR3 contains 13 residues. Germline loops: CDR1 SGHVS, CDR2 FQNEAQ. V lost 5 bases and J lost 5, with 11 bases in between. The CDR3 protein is CASSPFRGDTQYF. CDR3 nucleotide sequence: TGTGCCAGCAGCCCCTTTCGAGGAGATACGCAGTATTTT.

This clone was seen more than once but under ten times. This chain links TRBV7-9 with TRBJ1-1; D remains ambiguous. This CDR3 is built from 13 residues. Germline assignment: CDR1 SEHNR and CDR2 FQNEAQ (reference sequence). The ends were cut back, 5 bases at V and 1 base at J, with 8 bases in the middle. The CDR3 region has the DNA TGTGCCAGCAGCATAATAGCGAACACTGAAGCTTTCTTT. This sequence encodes CASSIIANTEAFF.